This passage covers 21 T cell receptor beta chains from one sample sequenced in a study of CD8 T cells in ankylosing spondylitis. TCRdb reprocessed the 5' RACE reads with MiXCR, giving one entry per CDR3 protein. The sample includes under 200,000 distinct CDR3 sequences, 9.8% of them seen just once. Sequencing was carried out using blood, either unsorted or a sorted T cell fraction (not recorded which). The source is a female donor with ankylosing spondylitis or in good health (not recorded which).

This clonotype was seen a handful of times. This rearrangement joins TRBV27 to TRBJ2-3, with TRBD2 matching over 7 bases. In germline, CDR1 is MNHEY, CDR2 SMNVEV (reference sequence). Trimming took 6 bases from V and 6 from J; bases not matched to a gene: 6. This CDR3 has 13 amino acids. CDR3 protein: CASRSLAADTQYF. CDR3 nucleotide sequence: TGTGCCAGCAGATCCCTAGCGGCCGATACGCAGTATTTT.

This chain joins TRBV5-1 and TRBJ2-7; 13 bases match TRBD2. Trimming removed 3 bases from V and 5 bases from J; junction bases left unmatched: 5. The CDR3 length is 15 residues. Germline CDR1 is SGHRS and CDR2 is YFSETQ. The CDR3 nucleotides are TGCGCCAGCAGCTCGGGGACTAGCGGGATTCACGAGCAGTACTTC. Translating it yields CASSSGTSGIHEQYF.

The J gene is TRBJ1-1, the V gene TRBV7-2; 7 bases agree with TRBD1. Trimming removed 4 bases from V and 0 bases from J; junction bases left unmatched: 8. CDR1 is SGHTA, CDR2 FQGNSA, per germline. The CDR3 covers 16 residues. The CDR3 DNA is TGTGCCAGCAGCTCACCAGGGACAGACTTGAACACTGAAGCTTTCTTT. This translates into CASSSPGTDLNTEAFF.

The chain couples TRBV19 to TRBJ1-5; D might be TRBD1 (6 bases). Trimming shortened V by 6 bases and J by 2 bases, and 14 bases separated the two germline ends. Germline V lookup: CDR1 LNHDA, CDR2 SQIVND (reference sequence). This CDR3 contains 15 residues. The CDR3 loop reads CASSLGGFGNQPQHF. The CDR3 DNA reads as TGTGCCAGTAGCCTGGGGGGCTTCGGCAATCAGCCCCAGCATTTT. Complete variable domain (other parts from reference TRBV19 and TRBJ1-5): DGGITQSPKYLFRKEGQNVTLSCEQNLNHDAMYWYRQDPGQGLRLIYYSQIVNDFQKGDIAEGYSVSREKKESFPLTVTSAQKNPTAFYLCASSLGGFGNQPQHFGDGTRLSIL.

CDR3 in amino acids: CASSEYEGLSGAGELFF. The CDR3 bases are TGTGCCAGCAGTGAATATGAGGGACTCTCAGGGGCCGGGGAGCTGTTTTTT. This sequence joins TRBV25-1 and TRBJ2-2; D could derive from TRBD1 or TRBD2 (6 bases each). Germline loops: CDR1 MGHDK, CDR2 SYGVNS. V lost 0 bases and J lost 6, with 17 bases in between. There are 17 residues in the CDR3.

The sample holds a few counts of this clonotype. The V call is TRBV2, the J call TRBJ2-7; D call uncertain. The germline gives CDR1 SNHLY, CDR2 FYNNEI. This CDR3 has 12 residues. Trimming cost V 4 bases and J 6 bases, with 10 bases left between them. The CDR3 here is CASSVVPGEQYF. The CDR3 DNA is TGTGCCAGCAGTGTAGTTCCCGGCGAGCAGTACTTC.

This clonotype was found many times. V and J are TRBV12-3 or TRBV12-4 and TRBJ2-7, with D possibly called TRBD1 or TRBD2 (5 bases each). CDR3 size: 13 residues. Trimming took 3 bases from V and 6 from J, leaving 12 bases between them. Written as DNA, the CDR3 is TGTGCCAGCAGTTTGGGACCCGAAATCGAGCAGTACTTC. Translation gives CASSLGPEIEQYF.

This clonotype has only a few counts. The V call is TRBV7-9, the J call TRBJ1-2; no clear D. Deletions cut 2 bases from V and 6 bases from J, with 4 bases between. Germline values: CDR1 SEHNR, CDR2 FQNEAQ (reference sequence). The CDR3 spans 11 residues. The CDR3 DNA reads TGTGCCAGCAGCTTACCCCATGGCTACACCTTC. Protein product: CASSLPHGYTF. The whole variable domain, remainder taken from reference TRBV7-9 and TRBJ1-2, is DTGVSQNPRHKITKRGQNVTFRCDPISEHNRLYWYRQTLGQGPEFLTYFQNEAQLEKSRLLSDRFSAERPKGSFSTLEIQRTEQGDSAMYLCASSLPHGYTFGSGTRLTVV.

This clonotype was seen a few times. The chain carries TRBV7-9 and TRBJ2-7; TRBD2 agrees at 7 bases. Germline V gene sequence: CDR1 SEHNR, CDR2 FQNEAQ (reference sequence). J was trimmed by 3 bases and V by 6 bases; bases with no gene match: 11. The CDR3 runs 15 residues. The CDR3 reads CASSSLGLPSYEQYF. CDR3 nucleotide sequence: TGTGCCAGCAGTTCCCTGGGACTACCAAGCTACGAGCAGTACTTC.

At least ten counts were recorded for this clonotype. The chain combines TRBV5-5 with TRBJ1-2; no clear D gene. The CDR3 is 14 residues long. The V and J ends lost 0 bases and 0 bases respectively, with 6 bases between them. Germline V gene lookup returns CDR1 SGHKS and CDR2 YYEKEE (reference sequence). Here the CDR3 reads CASSLGGTNYGYTF. CDR3 bases: TGTGCCAGCAGCTTGGGTGGGACTAACTATGGCTACACCTTC.

This clonotype was seen more than once but under ten times. The genes are TRBV15 and TRBJ2-1; possible D gene TRBD2, 6 bases. This CDR3 has 16 amino acids. The V end lost 3 bases, the J end lost 5 bases, and 17 bases lay between the germline ends. Germline V gives CDR1 LNHNV, CDR2 YYDKDF (reference sequence). CDR3 DNA: TGTGCCACCAGCAGTGTCGGGGAGGTCCCCCACAATGAGCAGTTCTTC. Translation: CATSSVGEVPHNEQFF. Combining the CDR3 with reference TRBV15 and TRBJ2-1 gives the whole variable domain DAMVIQNPRYQVTQFGKPVTLSCSQTLNHNVMYWYQQKSSQAPKLLFHYYDKDFNNEADTPDNFQSRRPNTSFCFLDIRSPGLGDTAMYLCATSSVGEVPHNEQFFGPGTRLTVL.

The chain recombines TRBV5-6 with TRBJ2-5, with 15 bases identical to TRBD2. The CDR3 contains 16 residues. Trimming removed 5 bases from V and 2 bases from J; junction bases left unmatched: 4. Germline CDR1 is SGHDT and CDR2 is YYEEEE. For the CDR3, the DNA is TGTGCCAGCAGTTGGACTAGCGGGAGGGCACAAGAGACCCAGTACTTC. Encoded protein: CASSWTSGRAQETQYF.

This clonotype was seen only a few times. V gene TRBV20-1 combines with J gene TRBJ2-7; D may be TRBD2 (6 bases). The length of the CDR3 is 15 residues. Trimming cost V 0 bases and J 0 bases, with 12 bases left between them. Per germline, CDR1 DFQATT and CDR2 SNEGSKA (reference sequence). CDR3 coding DNA: TGCAGTGCTAGAGATCGGGACTTGAGCTCCTACGAGCAGTACTTC. It translates to CSARDRDLSSYEQYF.

This clonotype has a handful of counts. The chain is built from TRBV4-3 and TRBJ2-7, with TRBD1 as a possible D gene (5 bases). Germline CDR1 LGHNA, CDR2 YSLEER. The length of the CDR3 is 15 residues. V shed 0 bases and J shed 2 bases, with 11 bases lying between them. CDR3 in amino acids: CASSQDGQKTYEQYF. DNA of the CDR3: TGCGCCAGCAGCCAAGATGGACAAAAAACCTACGAGCAGTACTTC.

This clonotype came up a few times. J is TRBJ1-2 and V is TRBV6-1; TRBD1 agrees at 8 bases. V was pared by 5 bases and J by 5 bases, with 13 bases of the junction left unmatched. Germline values: CDR1 MNHNS, CDR2 SASEGT. The CDR3 spans 16 residues. The CDR3 DNA sequence: TGTGCCAGCAGTCCAGGGGGCAGGGCGTCAGGGTATGGCTACACCTTC. It encodes CASSPGGRASGYGYTF.

This clonotype was seen many times. V gene TRBV4-1 combines with J gene TRBJ1-2; tentative D call: TRBD1 (5 bases). CDR1 and CDR2 from the germline V gene are MGHRA and YSYEKL. The ends were cut back, 1 base at V and 3 bases at J, with 12 bases in the middle. This CDR3 has 15 amino acids. The CDR3 is CASSQVLRGDYGYTF. The CDR3, as DNA: TGCGCCAGCAGCCAAGTCCTGCGGGGCGACTATGGCTACACCTTC.

This clonotype came up a few times. The chain has TRBV3-1 and TRBJ1-1; the D gene is possibly TRBD1 (6 bases). The germline gives CDR1 LGHDT, CDR2 YNNKEL (reference sequence). Deletions cut 3 bases from V and 4 bases from J, with 15 bases between. The CDR3 sequence is 15 residues long. The CDR3 reads CASSHSRGALTEAFF. In DNA form, the CDR3 reads TGTGCCAGCAGCCATTCGCGGGGGGCCCTCACTGAAGCTTTCTTT.

The chain has TRBV4-3 and TRBJ2-7; possible D gene TRBD2, 5 bases. The CDR3 consists of 14 residues. Germline lookup yields CDR1 LGHNA and CDR2 YSLEER. V shed 0 bases and J shed 9 bases, with 15 bases lying between them. The CDR3 DNA follows: TGCGCCAGCAGCCAAGATGTTACCGGGAAGGGGCAGTACTTC. The encoded protein is CASSQDVTGKGQYF.

This clonotype turned up a few times. The chain carries TRBV19 and TRBJ1-5; no definite D call. Trimming took off 5 bases at V and 0 bases at J, with 11 bases between the two ends. The CDR3 extends over 15 amino acids. Germline V gives CDR1 LNHDA, CDR2 SQIVND (reference sequence). CDR3 sequence: CASSAPAYSNQPQHF. In DNA form, the CDR3 reads TGTGCCAGTAGTGCCCCAGCCTATAGCAATCAGCCCCAGCATTTT.

This clonotype has at least ten counts. V gene TRBV28 combines with J gene TRBJ1-3; D call uncertain. Germline lookup yields CDR1 MDHEN and CDR2 SYDVKM. The ends were cut back, 8 bases at V and 8 bases at J, with 10 bases in the middle. The CDR3 runs 11 residues. The CDR3 DNA reads TGTGCCAGCTCACTTGGGGACACCATATATTTT. Translating it yields CASSLGDTIYF. Full variable domain (outside the CDR3, taken from reference TRBV28 and TRBJ1-3): DVKVTQSSRYLVKRTGEKVFLECVQDMDHENMFWYRQDPGLGLRLIYFSYDVKMKEKGDIPEGYSVSREKKERFSLILESASTNQTSMYLCASSLGDTIYFGEGSWLTVV.

The J gene is TRBJ2-2, the V gene TRBV7-6; TRBD1 agrees at 12 bases. Unmatched junction bases numbered 9, after V lost 3 bases and J lost 13 bases. Germline values: CDR1 SGHVS, CDR2 FNYEAQ. There are 15 residues in the CDR3. This CDR3 is CASSFLGQGARVLFF. The CDR3 bases are TGTGCCAGCAGCTTCCTGGGACAGGGGGCGCGGGTGCTGTTTTTT.